The present T cell receptor beta chain was sequenced within a study of T cell changes during pregnancy in multiple sclerosis. The CDR3 contains 14 residues. Germline assignment: CDR1 SNHLY and CDR2 FYNNEI. Trimming cost V 6 bases and J 6 bases; bases outside gene matches: 6. Assay: immunoSEQ multiplex PCR; the TCRdb copy retains only in-frame clones and omits some. Here the sample spans roughly 29,000 clones, around 88% being singletons. The chain combines TRBV2 with TRBJ2-7, with TRBD2 matching over 12 bases. This specimen consisted of CD4+ T cells from peripheral blood mononuclear cells, obtained in the first trimester of pregnancy. The clonotype comes from a female donor in good health, enrolled as a control in a pregnancy study. The chain's CDR3 is CASRRTSGGIEQYF. CDR3 nucleotide sequence: TGTGCCAGCAGACGCACTAGCGGGGGGATCGAGCAGTACTTC.